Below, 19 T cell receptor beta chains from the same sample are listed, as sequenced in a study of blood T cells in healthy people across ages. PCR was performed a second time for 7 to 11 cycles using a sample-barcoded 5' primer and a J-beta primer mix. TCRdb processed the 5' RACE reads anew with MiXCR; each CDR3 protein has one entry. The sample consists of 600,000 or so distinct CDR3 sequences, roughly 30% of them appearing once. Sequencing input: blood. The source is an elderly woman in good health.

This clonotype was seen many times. DNA of the CDR3: TGCGCCAGCGCGGGACCGCTTAGCACAGATACGCAGTATTTT. As protein: CASAGPLSTDTQYF. The chain couples TRBV5-1 to TRBJ2-3, with a weak D call TRBD2 (6 bases). V gave up 7 bases and J gave up 0 bases, with 12 bases separating them. The CDR3 sequence is 14 residues long. Looked up from germline, CDR1 is SGHRS and CDR2 is YFSETQ.

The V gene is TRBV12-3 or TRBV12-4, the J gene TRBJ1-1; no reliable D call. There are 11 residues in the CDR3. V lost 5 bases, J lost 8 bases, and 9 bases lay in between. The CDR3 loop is CASSVEIEAFF. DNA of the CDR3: TGTGCCAGCAGTGTTGAGATCGAAGCTTTCTTT.

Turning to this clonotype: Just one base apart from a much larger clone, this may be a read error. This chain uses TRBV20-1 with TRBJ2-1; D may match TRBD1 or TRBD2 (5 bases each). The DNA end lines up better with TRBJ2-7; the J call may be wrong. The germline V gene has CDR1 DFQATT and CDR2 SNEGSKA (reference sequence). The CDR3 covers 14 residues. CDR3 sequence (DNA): TGCAGTGCTAGAGGGGACCTCTCCTACAATGAGCAGTACTTC. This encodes CSARGDLSYNEQYF.

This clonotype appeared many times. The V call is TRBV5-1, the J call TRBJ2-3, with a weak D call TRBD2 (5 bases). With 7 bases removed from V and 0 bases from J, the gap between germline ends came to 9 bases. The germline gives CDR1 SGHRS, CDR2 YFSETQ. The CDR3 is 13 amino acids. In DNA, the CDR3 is TGCGCCAGCGCGACGGGGAGCACAGATACGCAGTATTTT. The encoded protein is CASATGSTDTQYF.

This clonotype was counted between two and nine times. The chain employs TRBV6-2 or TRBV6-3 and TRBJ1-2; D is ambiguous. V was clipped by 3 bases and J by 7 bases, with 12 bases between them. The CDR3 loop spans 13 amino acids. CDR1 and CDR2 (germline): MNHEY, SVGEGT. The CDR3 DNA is TGTGCCAGCAGTTATGACGGGCGCTTTGGCTACACCTTC. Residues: CASSYDGRFGYTF.

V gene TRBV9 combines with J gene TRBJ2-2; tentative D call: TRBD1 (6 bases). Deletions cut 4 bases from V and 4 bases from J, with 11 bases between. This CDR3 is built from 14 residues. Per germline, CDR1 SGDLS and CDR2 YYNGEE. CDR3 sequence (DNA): TGTGCCAGCAGCCCACAGGGAACCACCGGGGAGCTGTTTTTT. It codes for CASSPQGTTGELFF.

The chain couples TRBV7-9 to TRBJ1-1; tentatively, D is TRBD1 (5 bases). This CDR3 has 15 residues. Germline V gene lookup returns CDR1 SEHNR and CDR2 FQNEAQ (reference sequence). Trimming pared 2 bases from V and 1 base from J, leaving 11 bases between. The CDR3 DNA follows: TGTGCCAGCAGCTTAAACGGAGGGGAGAACACTGAAGCTTTCTTT. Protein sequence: CASSLNGGENTEAFF.

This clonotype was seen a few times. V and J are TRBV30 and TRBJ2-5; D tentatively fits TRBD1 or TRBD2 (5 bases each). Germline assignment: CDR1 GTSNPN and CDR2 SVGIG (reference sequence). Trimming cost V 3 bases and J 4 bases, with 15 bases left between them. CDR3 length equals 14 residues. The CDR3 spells CAWSAGTAGETQYF. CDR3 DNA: TGTGCCTGGAGCGCCGGGACGGCGGGAGAGACCCAGTACTTC.

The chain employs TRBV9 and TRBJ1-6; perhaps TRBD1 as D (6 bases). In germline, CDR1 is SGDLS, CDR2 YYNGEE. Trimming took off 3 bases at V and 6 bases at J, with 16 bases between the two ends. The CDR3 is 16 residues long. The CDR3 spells CASSAGGGRGNSPLHF. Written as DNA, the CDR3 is TGTGCCAGCAGCGCAGGCGGCGGCAGGGGTAATTCACCCCTCCACTTT.

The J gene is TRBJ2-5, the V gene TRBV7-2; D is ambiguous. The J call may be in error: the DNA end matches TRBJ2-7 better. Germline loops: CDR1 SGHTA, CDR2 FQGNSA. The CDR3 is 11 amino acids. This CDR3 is CASSFSTEQYF. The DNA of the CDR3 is TGTGCCAGCAGCTTTTCTACCGAGCAGTACTTC.

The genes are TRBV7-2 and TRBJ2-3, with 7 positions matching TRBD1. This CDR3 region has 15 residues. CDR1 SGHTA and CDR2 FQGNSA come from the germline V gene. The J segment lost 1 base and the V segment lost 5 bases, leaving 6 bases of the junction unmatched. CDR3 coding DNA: TGTGCCAGCAGCCCCATTGGGACAGGCACAGATACGCAGTATTTT. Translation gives CASSPIGTGTDTQYF.

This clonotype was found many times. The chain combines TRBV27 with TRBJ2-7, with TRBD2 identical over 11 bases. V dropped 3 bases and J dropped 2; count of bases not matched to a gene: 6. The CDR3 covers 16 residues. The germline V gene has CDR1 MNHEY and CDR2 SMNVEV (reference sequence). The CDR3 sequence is CASSFLTSGEAYEQYF. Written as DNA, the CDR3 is TGTGCCAGCAGTTTTCTGACTAGCGGGGAAGCCTACGAGCAGTACTTC.

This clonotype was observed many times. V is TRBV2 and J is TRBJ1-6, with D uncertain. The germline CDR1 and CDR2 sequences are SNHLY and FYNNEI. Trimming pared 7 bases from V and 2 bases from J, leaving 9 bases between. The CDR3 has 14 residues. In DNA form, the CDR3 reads TGTGCCAGCAAGCGGGTTACCTATAATTCACCCCTCCACTTT. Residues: CASKRVTYNSPLHF.

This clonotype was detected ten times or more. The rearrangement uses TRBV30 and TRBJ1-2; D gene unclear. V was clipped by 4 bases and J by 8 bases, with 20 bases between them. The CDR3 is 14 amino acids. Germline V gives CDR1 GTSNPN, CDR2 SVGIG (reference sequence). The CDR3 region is CAWNQLEDEEGYTF. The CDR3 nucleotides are TGTGCCTGGAATCAACTGGAGGACGAAGAGGGCTACACCTTC.

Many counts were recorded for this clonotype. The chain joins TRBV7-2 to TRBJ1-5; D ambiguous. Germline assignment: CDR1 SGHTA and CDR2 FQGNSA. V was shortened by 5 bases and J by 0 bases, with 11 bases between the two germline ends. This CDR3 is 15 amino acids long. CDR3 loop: CASSPGGSSNQPQHF. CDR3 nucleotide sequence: TGTGCCAGCAGCCCGGGAGGGTCTAGCAATCAGCCCCAGCATTTT.

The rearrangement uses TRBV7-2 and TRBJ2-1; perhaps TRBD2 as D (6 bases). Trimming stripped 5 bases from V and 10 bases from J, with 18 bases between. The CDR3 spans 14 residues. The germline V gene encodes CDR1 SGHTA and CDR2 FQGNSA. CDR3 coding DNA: TGTGCCAGCAGCCATCGATTGGAGGGCGGGGAGCAGTTCTTC. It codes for CASSHRLEGGEQFF.

The CDR3 sequence: CASSYEGGGPVYEQYF. The DNA for the CDR3 is TGTGCCAGCAGTTACGAGGGGGGAGGGCCAGTCTACGAGCAGTACTTC. The chain is built from TRBV6-5 and TRBJ2-7, with TRBD2 as a possible D gene (7 bases). Germline V gene sequence: CDR1 MNHEY, CDR2 SVGAGI. The germline V and J ends were trimmed by 2 bases and 3 bases, with 17 bases remaining between them. The CDR3 spans 16 residues.

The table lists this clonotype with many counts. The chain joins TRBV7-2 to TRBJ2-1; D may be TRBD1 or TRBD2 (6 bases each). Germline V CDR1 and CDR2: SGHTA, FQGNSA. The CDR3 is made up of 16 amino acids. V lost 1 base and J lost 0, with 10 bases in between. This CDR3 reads CASSLVGGLSYNEQFF. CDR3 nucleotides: TGTGCCAGCAGCTTAGTAGGGGGGCTCTCCTACAATGAGCAGTTCTTC. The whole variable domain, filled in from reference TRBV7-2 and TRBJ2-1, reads GAGVSQSPSNKVTEKGKDVELRCDPISGHTALYWYRQSLGQGLEFLIYFQGNSAPDKSGLPSDRFSAERTGGSVSTLTIQRTQQEDSAVYLCASSLVGGLSYNEQFFGPGTRLTVL.

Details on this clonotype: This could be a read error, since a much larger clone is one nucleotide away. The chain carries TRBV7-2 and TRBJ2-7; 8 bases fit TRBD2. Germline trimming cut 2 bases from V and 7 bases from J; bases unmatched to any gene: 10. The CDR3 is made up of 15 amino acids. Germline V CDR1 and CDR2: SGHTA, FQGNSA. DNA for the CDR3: TGTGCCAGCAGCTTAAACCCGGGGGGGTACAATGAGCAGTACTTC. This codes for CASSLNPGGYNEQYF.